Each of the 31 T cell receptor beta chains below was sequenced from the same sample in a study of spatial heterogeneity in lung cancer. The time point here: blood at routine non-recurrence follow-up after resection. Sequencing was performed on whole RNA extracted from tumor and nontumor lung tissue, or from frozen PBMC, and the material was left unsorted. MiXCR, applied by TCRdb to the 5' RACE reads, yields one record per CDR3 protein. The profile shows 51,000 or so distinct CDR3 sequences, less than 9% of them singletons. The starting material was PBMCs, obtained at follow-up. The receptor set was obtained from a female donor with early-stage non-small cell lung cancer.

This clonotype was seen many times. This chain uses TRBV7-3 with TRBJ2-1; D uncertain. V was trimmed by 1 base and J by 0 bases, leaving 13 bases between them. In germline, CDR1 is SGHTA, CDR2 FQGTGA. This CDR3 is built from 17 residues. DNA for the CDR3: TGTGCCAGCAGCTTAAGGCTCGCTATATACTCCTACAATGAGCAGTTCTTC. Residues: CASSLRLAIYSYNEQFF. Filled out from reference TRBV7-3 and TRBJ2-1, the complete variable domain reads GAGVSQTPSNKVTEKGKYVELRCDPISGHTALYWYRQSLGQGPEFLIYFQGTGAADDSGLPNDRFFAVRPEGSVSTLKIQRTERGDSAVYLCASSLRLAIYSYNEQFFGPGTRLTVL.

This clonotype occurred a few times. This chain links TRBV6-1 with TRBJ2-1, with 9 bases lining up with TRBD1. Germline V gene lookup returns CDR1 MNHNS and CDR2 SASEGT. Trimming at V came to 7 bases and at J to 6 bases, leaving 4 bases not matched to a gene. The CDR3 length is 13 residues. The CDR3 here is CASTLDRGNEQFF. CDR3 in DNA: TGTGCCAGCACCCTGGACAGGGGCAATGAGCAGTTCTTC.

This clonotype was detected many times. The chain recombines TRBV20-1 with TRBJ1-1; D not resolved. CDR1 is DFQATT, CDR2 SNEGSKA, per germline (reference sequence). CDR3 length: 11 amino acids. Trimming stripped 8 bases from V and 8 bases from J, with 15 bases between. The CDR3 region is CSYDSYLEAFF. The CDR3 DNA sequence: TGCAGTTATGACTCGTACTTAGAAGCTTTCTTT.

This clonotype was counted a few times. This sequence joins TRBV16 and TRBJ1-6, with 8 bases fitting TRBD1. Germline values: CDR1 KGHSY, CDR2 FQNENV. Unmatched junction bases numbered 1, after V lost 1 base and J lost 8 bases. The length of the CDR3 is 14 residues. CDR3 amino acids: CASSQWTGYSPLHF. The CDR3 bases are TGTGCCAGCAGCCAATGGACAGGGTATTCACCCCTCCACTTT.

This clonotype was picked up many times. The chain combines TRBV29-1 with TRBJ2-1; possible D gene TRBD2, 6 bases. Germline CDR1 SQVTM, CDR2 ANQGSEA. V was clipped by 6 bases and J by 5 bases, with 11 bases between them. The CDR3 covers 12 residues. CDR3 sequence: CSVAPSDNEQFF. Here the CDR3 DNA reads TGCAGCGTCGCCCCTAGCGACAATGAGCAGTTCTTC.

The V call is TRBV20-1, the J call TRBJ1-1; 8 positions agree with TRBD1. Germline assignment: CDR1 DFQATT and CDR2 SNEGSKA (reference sequence). The length of the CDR3 is 12 residues. V shed 5 bases, J shed 6 bases, and the junction held 5 bases outside the gene matches. CDR3 protein: CSARRQGSEAFF. The CDR3 coding sequence is TGCAGTGCTCGTCGACAGGGGTCTGAAGCTTTCTTT.

In this sample, this clonotype turned up a few times. The rearrangement uses TRBV5-1 and TRBJ2-3, with a possible D match to TRBD2 (6 bases). Trimming pared 4 bases from V and 3 bases from J, leaving 24 bases between. The CDR3 runs to 18 residues. The germline V gene encodes CDR1 SGHRS and CDR2 YFSETQ. The CDR3, as DNA: TGCGCCAGCAGCGGAGGGGACCTATGGACGGCCCAGACAGATACGCAGTATTTT. This gives the protein CASSGGDLWTAQTDTQYF. Together with reference TRBV5-1 and TRBJ2-3, the CDR3 gives the full variable domain: KAGVTQTPRYLIKTRGQQVTLSCSPISGHRSVSWYQQTPGQGLQFLFEYFSETQRNKGNFPGRFSGRQFSNSRSEMNVSTLELGDSALYLCASSGGDLWTAQTDTQYFGPGTRLTVL.

This clonotype was observed a few times. The chain couples TRBV18 to TRBJ2-1, with D hard to call. Trimming stripped 1 base from V and 4 bases from J, with 8 bases between. Per germline, CDR1 KGHSH and CDR2 LQKENI. The CDR3 loop spans 14 amino acids. This CDR3 reads CASSPLPQYNEQFF. For the CDR3, the DNA is TGTGCCAGCTCACCACTCCCACAGTACAATGAGCAGTTCTTC.

This clonotype was seen many times. The gene calls are TRBV7-2 and TRBJ1-1; D gene ambiguous. The CDR3 spans 12 residues. With 10 bases removed from V and 3 bases from J, the gap between germline ends came to 12 bases. Looked up from germline, CDR1 is SGHTA and CDR2 is FQGNSA. Written as DNA, the CDR3 is TGTGCCATGCGGGCCCACGACACTGAAGCTTTCTTT. It translates to CAMRAHDTEAFF.

This clonotype came up many times. The rearrangement links TRBV10-3 to TRBJ2-7; a weak D match, TRBD1 (7 bases). The CDR3 contains 12 residues. Germline V lookup: CDR1 ENHRY, CDR2 SYGVKD. V was trimmed by 6 bases and J by 5 bases, leaving 11 bases between them. CDR3 DNA: TGTGCCATCAGCGGCAGGGGGGACGAGCAGTACTTC. This gives the protein CAISGRGDEQYF.

This clonotype was seen more than once but under ten times. The gene calls are TRBV6-5 and TRBJ1-6; perhaps TRBD1 as D (5 bases). V shed 2 bases and J shed 5 bases, with 10 bases lying between them. This CDR3 is 15 amino acids long. Germline loops: CDR1 MNHEY, CDR2 SVGAGI. The CDR3 is CASSYQGFNNSPLHF. As DNA, the CDR3 is TGTGCCAGCAGTTACCAGGGTTTCAATAATTCACCCCTCCACTTT.

The sample holds many counts of this clonotype. The genes are TRBV24-1 and TRBJ1-4; 8 bases line up with TRBD1. CDR1 is KGHDR and CDR2 is SFDVKD in the germline V gene. Trimming removed 3 bases from V and 8 bases from J; junction bases left unmatched: 7. This CDR3 is 15 amino acids long. The CDR3 sequence is CATSDPRTGSEKLFF. The CDR3 DNA is TGTGCCACCAGTGATCCTCGGACAGGGTCCGAAAAACTGTTTTTT.

This clonotype was observed many times. The chain uses TRBV29-1 and TRBJ2-7; D is unresolved. This CDR3 spans 13 amino acids. In germline, CDR1 is SQVTM, CDR2 ANQGSEA. Deletions cut 4 bases from V and 2 bases from J, with 12 bases between. The CDR3 sequence is CSVVGFRPYEQYF. For the CDR3, the DNA is TGCAGCGTTGTAGGGTTTAGACCCTACGAGCAGTACTTC.

This clonotype was recorded at least ten times. The V gene is TRBV27, the J gene TRBJ1-1; weak D call: TRBD1 (5 bases). Germline V gives CDR1 MNHEY, CDR2 SMNVEV (reference sequence). The CDR3 loop spans 15 amino acids. The V end lost 6 bases, the J end lost 5 bases, and 19 bases lay between the germline ends. This chain's CDR3 is CASSQAGGRRTEAFF. The CDR3 nucleotides are TGTGCCAGCAGCCAGGCCGGGGGACGTAGAACTGAAGCTTTCTTT.

In this sample, this clonotype turned up many times. V gene TRBV19 combines with J gene TRBJ2-2, with no clear D. The V gene's germline CDR1 is LNHDA and CDR2 SQIVND (reference sequence). V dropped 7 bases and J dropped 5 bases, with 14 bases sitting between them. CDR3 length: 14 amino acids. The CDR3 region is CASKGPSVTGELFF. CDR3 DNA: TGTGCCAGTAAAGGGCCCAGTGTAACCGGGGAGCTGTTTTTT.

J is TRBJ2-7 and V is TRBV20-1, with 8 bases aligning to TRBD2. The CDR3 totals 14 residues. Germline V lookup: CDR1 DFQATT, CDR2 SNEGSKA (reference sequence). The V gene end was trimmed by 6 bases and the J gene end by 2 bases; junction bases not matched to a gene: 9. DNA for the CDR3: TGCAGTGCGCAGCGAGCGGGGGAGACCTACGAGCAGTACTTC. Its protein is CSAQRAGETYEQYF.

V gene TRBV12-3 or TRBV12-4 combines with J gene TRBJ1-5, with D perhaps TRBD1 (5 bases). The V end lost 3 bases, the J end lost 0 bases, and 15 bases lay between the germline ends. This CDR3 region has 17 residues. This CDR3 is CASSFGQGTFSNQPQHF. Here the CDR3 DNA reads TGTGCCAGCAGTTTCGGTCAGGGTACCTTTAGCAATCAGCCCCAGCATTTT.

This clonotype was seen a handful of times. The chain employs TRBV5-1 and TRBJ2-3; 9 bases are a match to TRBD1. Germline lookup yields CDR1 SGHRS and CDR2 YFSETQ. This CDR3 comprises 17 residues. Trimming took 7 bases from V and 5 from J; bases not matched to a gene: 17. CDR3 bases: TGCGCCAGCGGGAAGGGACAGGGAGCGTTGGGTGAAGATACGCAGTATTTT. It specifies CASGKGQGALGEDTQYF.

This clonotype appeared many times. This sequence joins TRBV21-1 and TRBJ2-7; the DNA was not compared with TRBD1, the D call given in the table. TRBV21-1 is annotated as a pseudogene. This CDR3 has 15 residues. The chain's CDR3 is CASSTGRVSSYEQYF. DNA for the CDR3: TGTGCCAGCAGTACGGGACGGGTTAGCTCCTACGAGCAGTACTTC.

This chain uses TRBV3-1 with TRBJ2-3; 8 bases are shared with TRBD2. The CDR3 totals 16 residues. V trimming: 4 bases; J trimming: 2 bases; junction bases outside the gene matches: 8. Germline CDR1 is LGHDT and CDR2 is YNNKEL (reference sequence). CDR3 residues: CASSPVRRGATDTQYF. CDR3 nucleotides: TGTGCCAGCAGCCCGGTGAGGCGGGGGGCCACAGATACGCAGTATTTT.

The rearrangement links TRBV12-3 or TRBV12-4 to TRBJ1-1; D is undetermined. There are 15 residues in the CDR3. V shed 3 bases and J shed 2 bases, with 13 bases lying between them. In nucleotides, the CDR3 is TGTGCCAGCAGTTTTAAGGGTGGCGTAAACACTGAAGCTTTCTTT. This gives the protein CASSFKGGVNTEAFF.

The CDR3: CASSGAGKVGDTQYF. The DNA for the CDR3 is TGCGCCAGCAGTGGCGCGGGGAAAGTCGGTGATACGCAGTATTTT. The chain has TRBV10-1 and TRBJ2-3, with D maybe TRBD2 (6 bases). The germline gives CDR1 WNHNN, CDR2 SYGVQD (reference sequence). This CDR3 is 15 amino acids long. Trimming stripped 4 bases from V and 6 bases from J, with 17 bases between.

This clonotype was detected many times. The chain combines TRBV7-8 with TRBJ1-4; the D is unclear. CDR3 length equals 12 residues. The germline gives CDR1 SGHVS, CDR2 FQNEAQ. Trimming removed 5 bases from V and 7 bases from J, with 8 bases in between. CDR3 sequence reads: CASSGLPEKLFF. Here the CDR3 DNA reads TGTGCCAGCAGCGGGCTCCCTGAAAAACTGTTTTTT.

The chain uses TRBV20-1 and TRBJ2-1; TRBD2 agrees at 10 bases. Germline CDR1 and CDR2: DFQATT and SNEGSKA (reference sequence). The CDR3 covers 17 residues. Germline trimming cut 6 bases from V and 6 bases from J; bases unmatched to any gene: 17. In DNA, the CDR3 is TGCAGTGCATTACCGCCCTCTAAGAGCGGGGGGGCCAATGAGCAGTTCTTC. It encodes CSALPPSKSGGANEQFF.

This clonotype was picked up a small number of times. The chain uses TRBV15 and TRBJ2-2, with D tentatively TRBD1 (5 bases). Trimming stripped 5 bases from V and 0 bases from J, with 10 bases between. CDR3 size: 15 residues. CDR1 and CDR2 (germline): LNHNV, YYDKDF (reference sequence). The CDR3 DNA reads as TGTGCCACCAGCTCTCAGACAGCGAACACCGGGGAGCTGTTTTTT. It codes for CATSSQTANTGELFF.

This clonotype appeared a few times. The rearrangement uses TRBV20-1 and TRBJ2-1; no clear D. Per germline, CDR1 DFQATT and CDR2 SNEGSKA (reference sequence). This CDR3 is built from 15 residues. The V gene lost 7 bases and the J gene lost 0 bases, with 16 bases spanning the gap. The CDR3 DNA reads as TGCAGTGTACCGAATTGGGCGAGCTCCTACAATGAGCAGTTCTTC. This encodes CSVPNWASSYNEQFF.

This clonotype was picked up many times. This sequence joins TRBV7-2 and TRBJ2-1, with D possibly being TRBD1 (6 bases). The V end was cut by 4 bases, the J end by 4 bases, with 14 bases between. The CDR3 has 15 amino acids. Looked up from germline, CDR1 is SGHTA and CDR2 is FQGNSA. CDR3 in amino acids: CASSSKGVGYNEQFF. DNA for the CDR3: TGTGCCAGCAGCTCCAAGGGGGTGGGATACAATGAGCAGTTCTTC.

This clonotype was counted only a few times. The chain employs TRBV5-4 and TRBJ2-3; the match to TRBD2 covers 8 bases. CDR1 is SGHNT and CDR2 is YYREEE in the germline V gene (reference sequence). This CDR3 region has 19 residues. The junction had 16 bases not matched to a gene; V was cut back by 3 bases and J by 1 base. Written as DNA, the CDR3 is TGTGCCAGCAGCTGGGGGTCGGGACTAGTCGCCGGGGGCACAGATACGCAGTATTTT. This sequence encodes CASSWGSGLVAGGTDTQYF.

This clonotype was recorded many times. Here the CDR3 DNA reads TGTGCCAGCAGCCAAGGGGGAACTGGGGCCAACGTCCTGACTTTC. It codes for CASSQGGTGANVLTF. J is TRBJ2-6 and V is TRBV3-1; no clear D. CDR1 and CDR2 from the germline V gene are LGHDT and YNNKEL (reference sequence). The germline V and J ends were trimmed by 1 base and 2 bases, with 6 bases remaining between them. This CDR3 has 15 residues. The complete variable domain, with remaining parts taken from reference TRBV3-1 and TRBJ2-6, reads DTAVSQTPKYLVTQMGNDKSIKCEQNLGHDTMYWYKQDSKKFLKIMFSYNNKELIINETVPNRFSPKSPDKAHLNLHINSLELGDSAVYFCASSQGGTGANVLTFGAGSRLTVL.

This rearrangement joins TRBV5-6 to TRBJ1-5; D gene ambiguous. Germline V gene lookup returns CDR1 SGHDT and CDR2 YYEEEE. Between the trimmed V and J ends, which lost 0 bases and 11 bases, there was a span of 12 bases. CDR3 length: 13 amino acids. CDR3 residues: CASSLGRTLAQHF. The CDR3 nucleotides read TGTGCCAGCAGCTTGGGAAGGACCTTGGCCCAGCATTTT.

V gene TRBV5-1 combines with J gene TRBJ2-5; TRBD1 aligns across 11 bases. With 5 bases clipped from V and 1 base from J, the junction kept 4 bases outside the gene matches. Germline CDR1 is SGHRS and CDR2 is YFSETQ. CDR3 length equals 15 residues. DNA for the CDR3: TGCGCCAGCAGTAGGACAGGGGGCTTCCAAGAGACCCAGTACTTC. Protein sequence: CASSRTGGFQETQYF. Complete variable domain (other parts from reference TRBV5-1 and TRBJ2-5): KAGVTQTPRYLIKTRGQQVTLSCSPISGHRSVSWYQQTPGQGLQFLFEYFSETQRNKGNFPGRFSGRQFSNSRSEMNVSTLELGDSALYLCASSRTGGFQETQYFGPGTRLLVL.